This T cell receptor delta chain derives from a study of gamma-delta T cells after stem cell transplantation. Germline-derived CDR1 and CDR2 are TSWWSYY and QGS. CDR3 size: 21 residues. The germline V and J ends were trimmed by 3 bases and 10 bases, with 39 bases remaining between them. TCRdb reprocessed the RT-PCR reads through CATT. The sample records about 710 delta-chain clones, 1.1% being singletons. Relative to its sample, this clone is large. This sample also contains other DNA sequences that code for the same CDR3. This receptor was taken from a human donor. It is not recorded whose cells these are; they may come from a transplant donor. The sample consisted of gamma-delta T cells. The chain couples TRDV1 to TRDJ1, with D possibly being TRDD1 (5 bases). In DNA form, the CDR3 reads TGTGCTCTTGGGGATCCCATAGTAATTGGTTTCCGCATGTGGACCCGATCTCGACTCATCTTT. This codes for CALGDPIVIGFRMWTRSRLIF.